The clone carrying this T cell receptor (beta chain) has only a few counts. The antigen remains undetermined. This sample stems from a study of OX40 agonist ivuxolimab in advanced cancers. Study summary: Anti-PD-1, anti-PD-L1 or anti-CTLA-4 therapy given earlier was allowed, and roughly 40% had some.

The study's findings and limits: Patients with a partial response at 0.1-3.0 mg/kg had among the lowest clonal expansion. In general, CD8+ T cells held more expanded clones than CD4+ did, on average.

TCRdb's table, derived via immunoSEQ multiplex PCR, lists solely in-frame clones and lacks some. This sample yields fewer than 30,000 clones, of which approximately 88% are seen a single time; more than 9% belongs to the top ten. CDR1 is LNHDA and CDR2 is SQIVND in the germline V gene (reference sequence). The CDR3 is made up of 15 amino acids. Trimming stripped 5 bases from V and 4 bases from J, with 16 bases between. The sequencing used CD4+ or CD8+ T cells sorted from blood, collected in a trial of the OX40 agonist ivuxolimab. The rearrangement joins TRBV19 to TRBJ2-3; TRBD2 might be the D (5 bases). The source is an adult with an advanced solid tumor such as melanoma, head and neck, liver or kidney cancer. The CDR3 DNA reads as TGTGCCAGTAGTCCCCCCCTATGGGGAGCAGATACGCAGTATTTT. Encoded protein: CASSPPLWGADTQYF. The entire variable domain, with the rest obtained from reference TRBV19 and TRBJ2-3, is as follows: DGGITQSPKYLFRKEGQNVTLSCEQNLNHDAMYWYRQDPGQGLRLIYYSQIVNDFQKGDIAEGYSVSREKKESFPLTVTSAQKNPTAFYLCASSPPLWGADTQYFGPGTRLTVL.